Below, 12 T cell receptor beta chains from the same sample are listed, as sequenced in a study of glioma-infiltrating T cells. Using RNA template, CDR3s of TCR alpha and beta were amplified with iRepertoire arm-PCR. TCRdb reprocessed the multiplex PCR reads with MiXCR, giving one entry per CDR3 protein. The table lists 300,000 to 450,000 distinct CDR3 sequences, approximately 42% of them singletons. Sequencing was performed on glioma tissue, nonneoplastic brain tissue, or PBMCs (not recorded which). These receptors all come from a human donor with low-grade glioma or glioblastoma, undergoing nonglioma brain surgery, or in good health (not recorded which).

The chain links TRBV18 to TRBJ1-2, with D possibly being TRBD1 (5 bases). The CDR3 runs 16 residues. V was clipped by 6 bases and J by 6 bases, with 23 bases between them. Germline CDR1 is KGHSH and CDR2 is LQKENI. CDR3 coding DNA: TGTGCCAGCTCGCCTGTTGGGACCGCCTGGGGGGATGGCTACACCTTC. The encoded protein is CASSPVGTAWGDGYTF.

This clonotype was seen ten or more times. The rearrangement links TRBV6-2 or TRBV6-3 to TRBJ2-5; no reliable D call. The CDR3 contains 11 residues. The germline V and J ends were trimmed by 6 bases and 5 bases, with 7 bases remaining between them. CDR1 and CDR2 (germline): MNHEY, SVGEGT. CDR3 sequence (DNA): TGTGCCAGCAGGATGATCGAGACCCAGTACTTC. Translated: CASRMIETQYF.

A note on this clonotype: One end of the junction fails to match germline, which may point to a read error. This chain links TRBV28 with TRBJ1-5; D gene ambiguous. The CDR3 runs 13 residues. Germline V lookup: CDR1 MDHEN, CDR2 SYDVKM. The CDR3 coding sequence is TGTGCCGGCAGTTTTGGCAGCAATCAGCCCCAGCATTTT. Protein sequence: CAGSFGSNQPQHF.

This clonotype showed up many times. DNA of the CDR3: TGTGCCACCAGCAGAGAGGGCTATGGCTACACCTTC. Translated: CATSREGYGYTF. This chain connects TRBV15 to TRBJ1-2; D remains ambiguous. The V end lost 0 bases, the J end lost 4 bases, and 3 bases lay between the germline ends. CDR3 length: 12 amino acids. Germline CDR1 is LNHNV and CDR2 is YYDKDF (reference sequence).

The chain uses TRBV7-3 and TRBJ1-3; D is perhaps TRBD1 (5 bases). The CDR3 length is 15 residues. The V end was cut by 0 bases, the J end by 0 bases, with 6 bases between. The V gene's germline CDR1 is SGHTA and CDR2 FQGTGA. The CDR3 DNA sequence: TGTGCCAGCAGCTTAACCGGGACCTCTGGAAACACCATATATTTT. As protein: CASSLTGTSGNTIYF.

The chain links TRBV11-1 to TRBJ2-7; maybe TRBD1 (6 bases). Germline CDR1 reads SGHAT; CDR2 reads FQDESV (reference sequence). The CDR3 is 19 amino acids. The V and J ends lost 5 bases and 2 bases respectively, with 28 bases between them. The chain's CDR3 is CASSPGTRGLLVATYEQYF. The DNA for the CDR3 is TGTGCCAGCAGCCCGGGGACAAGGGGCCTACTGGTTGCCACCTACGAGCAGTACTTC.

CDR3 loop: CASTGTSGRNEQYF. The CDR3, as DNA: TGTGCCAGCACTGGGACTAGCGGGAGGAACGAGCAGTACTTC. The gene calls are TRBV28 and TRBJ2-7; TRBD2 agrees at 15 bases. Looked up from germline, CDR1 is MDHEN and CDR2 is SYDVKM. The trim removed 7 bases at V and 5 bases at J, leaving 3 bases unmatched. This CDR3 region has 14 residues.

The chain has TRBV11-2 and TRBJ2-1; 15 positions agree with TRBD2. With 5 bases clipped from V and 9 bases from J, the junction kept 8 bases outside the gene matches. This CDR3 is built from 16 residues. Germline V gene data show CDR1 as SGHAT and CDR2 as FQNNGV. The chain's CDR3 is CASSDGTSGRFGEQFF. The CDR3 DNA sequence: TGTGCCAGCAGCGACGGGACTAGCGGGAGGTTCGGTGAGCAGTTCTTC.

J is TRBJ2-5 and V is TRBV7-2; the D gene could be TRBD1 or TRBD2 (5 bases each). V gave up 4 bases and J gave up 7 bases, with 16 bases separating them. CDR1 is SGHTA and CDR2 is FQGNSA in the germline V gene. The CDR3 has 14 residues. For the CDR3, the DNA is TGTGCCAGCAGCTCAGATGCCACGGGACGGACCCAGTACTTC. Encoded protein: CASSSDATGRTQYF.

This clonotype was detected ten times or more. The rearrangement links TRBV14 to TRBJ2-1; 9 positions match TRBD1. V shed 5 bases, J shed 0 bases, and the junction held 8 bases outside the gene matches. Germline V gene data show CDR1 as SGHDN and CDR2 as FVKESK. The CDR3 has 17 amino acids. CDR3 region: CASSTQPGQGSYNEQFF. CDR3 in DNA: TGTGCCAGCAGCACCCAACCGGGACAGGGCTCCTACAATGAGCAGTTCTTC.

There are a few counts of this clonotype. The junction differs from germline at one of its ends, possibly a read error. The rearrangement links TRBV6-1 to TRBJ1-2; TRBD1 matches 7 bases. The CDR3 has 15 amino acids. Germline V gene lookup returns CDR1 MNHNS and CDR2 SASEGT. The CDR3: CAISEQGTVPYGYTF. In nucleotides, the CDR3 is TGTGCCATCAGTGAGCAGGGGACAGTCCCGTATGGCTACACCTTC.

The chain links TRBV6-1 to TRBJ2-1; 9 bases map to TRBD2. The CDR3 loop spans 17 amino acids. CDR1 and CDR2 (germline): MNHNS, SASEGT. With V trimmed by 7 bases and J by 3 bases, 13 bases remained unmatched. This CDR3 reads CASKRAGGLSNYNEQFF. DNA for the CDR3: TGTGCCAGCAAGAGAGCGGGAGGCCTCTCCAACTACAATGAGCAGTTCTTC.